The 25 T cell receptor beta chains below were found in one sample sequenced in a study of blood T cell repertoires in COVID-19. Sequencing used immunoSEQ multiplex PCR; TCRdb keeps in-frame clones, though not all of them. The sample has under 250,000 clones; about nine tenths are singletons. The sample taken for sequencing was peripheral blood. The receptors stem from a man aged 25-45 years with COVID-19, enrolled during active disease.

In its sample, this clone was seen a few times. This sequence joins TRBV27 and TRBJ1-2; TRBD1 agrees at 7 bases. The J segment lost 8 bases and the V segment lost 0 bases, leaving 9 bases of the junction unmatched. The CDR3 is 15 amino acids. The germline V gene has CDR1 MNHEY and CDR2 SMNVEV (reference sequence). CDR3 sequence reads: CASSLSEGAIGGYTF. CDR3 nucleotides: TGTGCCAGCAGTTTATCGGAGGGGGCCATAGGAGGCTACACCTTC.

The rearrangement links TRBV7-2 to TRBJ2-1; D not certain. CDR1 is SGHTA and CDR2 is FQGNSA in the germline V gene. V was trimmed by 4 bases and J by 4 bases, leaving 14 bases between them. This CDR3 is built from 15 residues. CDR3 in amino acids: CASSSDSSIYNEQFF. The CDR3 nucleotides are TGTGCCAGCAGCTCAGATTCCAGTATTTACAATGAGCAGTTCTTC.

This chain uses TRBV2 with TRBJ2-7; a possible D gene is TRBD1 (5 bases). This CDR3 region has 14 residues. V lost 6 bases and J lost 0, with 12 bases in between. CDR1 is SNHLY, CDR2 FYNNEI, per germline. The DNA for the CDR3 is TGTGCCAGCAGCAAGACAGAGAGCTCCTACGAGCAGTACTTC. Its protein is CASSKTESSYEQYF.

In DNA, the CDR3 is TGTGCCAGCAGCCCGGGGGGGGGAGCCGTGGAGCAGTACTTC. Its protein is CASSPGGGAVEQYF. V is TRBV4-2 and J is TRBJ2-7; 8 nucleotides agree with TRBD2. V was clipped by 4 bases and J by 7 bases; unmatched bases: 9. The length of the CDR3 is 14 residues. Germline V lookup: CDR1 LGHNA, CDR2 YNFKEQ.

The CDR3 spells CASDRGNEQFF. The CDR3 coding sequence is TGTGCCAGCGACAGGGGCAATGAGCAGTTCTTC. The chain combines TRBV12-3 or TRBV12-4 with TRBJ2-1; TRBD1 matches 8 bases. V gave up 8 bases and J gave up 6 bases; unmatched junction bases: 0. This CDR3 is built from 11 residues.

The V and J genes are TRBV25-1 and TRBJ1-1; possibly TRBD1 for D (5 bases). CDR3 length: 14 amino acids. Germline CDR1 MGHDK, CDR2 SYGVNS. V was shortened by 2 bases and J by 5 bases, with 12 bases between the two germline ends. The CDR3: CASSEPGRGTEAFF. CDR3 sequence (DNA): TGTGCCAGCAGTGAACCAGGGCGGGGGACTGAAGCTTTCTTT.

CDR3: CASSPGQWSTTSTDTQYF. DNA for the CDR3: TGTGCCAGCAGCCCGGGACAGTGGTCAACGACTAGCACAGATACGCAGTATTTT. This sequence joins TRBV7-9 and TRBJ2-3; 7 bases align to TRBD1. Per the germline V gene, CDR1 is SEHNR and CDR2 is FQNEAQ (reference sequence). The CDR3 runs to 18 residues. V trimming: 5 bases; J trimming: 0 bases; junction bases outside the gene matches: 14.

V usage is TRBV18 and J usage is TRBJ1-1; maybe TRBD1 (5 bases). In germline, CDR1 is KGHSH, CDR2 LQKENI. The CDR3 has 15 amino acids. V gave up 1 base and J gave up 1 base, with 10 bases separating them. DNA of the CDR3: TGTGCCAGCTCACCACTAGGACATCCGAACACTGAAGCTTTCTTT. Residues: CASSPLGHPNTEAFF.

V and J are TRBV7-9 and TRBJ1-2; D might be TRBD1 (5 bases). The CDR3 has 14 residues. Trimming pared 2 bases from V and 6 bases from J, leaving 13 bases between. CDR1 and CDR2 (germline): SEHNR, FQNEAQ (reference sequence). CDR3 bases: TGTGCCAGCAGCTTAATGGGGCTATGGAATGGCTACACCTTC. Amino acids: CASSLMGLWNGYTF.

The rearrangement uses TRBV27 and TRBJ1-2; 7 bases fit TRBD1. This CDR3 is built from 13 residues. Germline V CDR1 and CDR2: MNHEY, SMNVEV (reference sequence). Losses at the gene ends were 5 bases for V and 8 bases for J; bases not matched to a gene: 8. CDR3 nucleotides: TGTGCCAGCAGTATAACAGGGGCGGGCGGCTACACCTTC. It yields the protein CASSITGAGGYTF.

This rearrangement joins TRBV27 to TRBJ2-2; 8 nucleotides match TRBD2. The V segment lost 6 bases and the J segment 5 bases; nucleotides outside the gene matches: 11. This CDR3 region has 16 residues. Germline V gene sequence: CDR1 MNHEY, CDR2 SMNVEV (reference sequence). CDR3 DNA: TGTGCCAGCAGCTCCAGCAGCGGGGGATTAACCGGGGAGCTGTTTTTT. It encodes CASSSSSGGLTGELFF.

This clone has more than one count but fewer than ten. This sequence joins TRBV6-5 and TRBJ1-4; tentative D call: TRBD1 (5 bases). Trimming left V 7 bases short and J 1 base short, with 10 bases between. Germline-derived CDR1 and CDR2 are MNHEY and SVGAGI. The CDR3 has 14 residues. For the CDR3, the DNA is TGTGCCAGCACCCGGGGGGAAACTAATGAAAAACTGTTTTTT. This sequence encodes CASTRGETNEKLFF.

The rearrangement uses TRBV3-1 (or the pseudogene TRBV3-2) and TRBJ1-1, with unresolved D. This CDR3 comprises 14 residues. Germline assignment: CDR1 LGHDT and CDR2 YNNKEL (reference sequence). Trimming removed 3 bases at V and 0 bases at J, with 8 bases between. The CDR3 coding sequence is TGTGCCAGCAGCCACGGACTCATGAACACTGAAGCTTTCTTT. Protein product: CASSHGLMNTEAFF.

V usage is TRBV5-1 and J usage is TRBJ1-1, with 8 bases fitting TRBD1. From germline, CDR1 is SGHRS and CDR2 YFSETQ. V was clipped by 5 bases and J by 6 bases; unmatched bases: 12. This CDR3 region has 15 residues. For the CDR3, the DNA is TGCGCCAGCAGTCCCGGGACAGGAGGAGTCCCTGAAGCTTTCTTT. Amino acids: CASSPGTGGVPEAFF.

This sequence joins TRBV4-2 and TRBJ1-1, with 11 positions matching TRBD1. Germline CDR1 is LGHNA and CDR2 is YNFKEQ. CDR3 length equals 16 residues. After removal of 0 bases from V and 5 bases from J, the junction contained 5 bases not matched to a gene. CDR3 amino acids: CASSQDQGTGGTEAFF. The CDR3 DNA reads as TGTGCCAGCAGCCAAGATCAGGGGACAGGGGGAACTGAAGCTTTCTTT.

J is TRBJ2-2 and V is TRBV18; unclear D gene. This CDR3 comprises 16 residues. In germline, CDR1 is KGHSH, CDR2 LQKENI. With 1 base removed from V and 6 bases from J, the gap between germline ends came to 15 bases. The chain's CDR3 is CASSPLTPKGAGELFF. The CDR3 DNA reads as TGTGCCAGCTCACCACTAACTCCTAAAGGAGCCGGGGAGCTGTTTTTT. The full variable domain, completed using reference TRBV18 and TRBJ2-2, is NAGVMQNPRHLVRRRGQEARLRCSPMKGHSHVYWYRQLPEEGLKFMVYLQKENIIDESGMPKERFSAEFPKEGPSILRIQQVVRGDSAAYFCASSPLTPKGAGELFFGEGSRLTVL.

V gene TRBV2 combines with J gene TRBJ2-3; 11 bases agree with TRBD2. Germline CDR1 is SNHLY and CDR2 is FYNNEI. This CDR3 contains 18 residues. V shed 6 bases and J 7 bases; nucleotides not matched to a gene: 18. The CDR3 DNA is TGTGCCAGCAGCTCCGGACTAGCGGGCCTAGCCTCCGAAAATACGCAGTATTTT. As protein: CASSSGLAGLASENTQYF.

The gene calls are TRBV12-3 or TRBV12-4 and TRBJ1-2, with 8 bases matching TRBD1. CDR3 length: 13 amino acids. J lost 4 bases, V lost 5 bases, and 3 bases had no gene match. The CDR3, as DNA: TGTGCCAGCAGTCACGACAGGGGCTATGGCTACACCTTC. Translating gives CASSHDRGYGYTF.

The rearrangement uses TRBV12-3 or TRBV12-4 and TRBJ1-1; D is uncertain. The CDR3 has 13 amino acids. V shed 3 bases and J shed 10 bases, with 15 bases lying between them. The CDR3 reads CASSLSSRQAAFF. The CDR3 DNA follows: TGTGCCAGCAGTTTGAGTTCCAGGCAAGCAGCTTTCTTT.

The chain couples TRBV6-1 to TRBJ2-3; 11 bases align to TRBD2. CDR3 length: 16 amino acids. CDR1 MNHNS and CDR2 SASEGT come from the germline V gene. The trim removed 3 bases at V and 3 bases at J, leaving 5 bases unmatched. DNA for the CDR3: TGTGCCAGCAGTGACCTAGCGGGGGGCATGACAGATACGCAGTATTTT. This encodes CASSDLAGGMTDTQYF.

The CDR3 coding sequence is TGTGCCAGCAGTTTTAACGGAGGTCGATGGGACACTGAAGCTTTCTTT. Its protein product is CASSFNGGRWDTEAFF. This chain links TRBV27 with TRBJ1-1, with unresolved D. The germline V and J ends were trimmed by 3 bases and 3 bases, with 17 bases remaining between them. CDR1 is MNHEY and CDR2 is SMNVEV in the germline V gene (reference sequence). This CDR3 comprises 16 residues.

The CDR3 protein is CASGYRGPMNTEAFF. CDR3 sequence (DNA): TGTGCCAGCGGATACAGGGGGCCGATGAACACTGAAGCTTTCTTT. V gene TRBV5-4 combines with J gene TRBJ1-1; 9 bases agree with TRBD1. Per the germline V gene, CDR1 is SGHNT and CDR2 is YYREEE (reference sequence). With V trimmed by 7 bases and J by 0 bases, 7 bases remained unmatched. The CDR3 length is 15 residues. The whole variable domain, remainder taken from reference TRBV5-4 and TRBJ1-1, is ETGVTQSPTHLIKTRGQQVTLRCSSQSGHNTVSWYQQALGQGPQFIFQYYREEENGRGNFPPRFSGLQFPNYSSELNVNALELDDSALYLCASGYRGPMNTEAFFGQGTRLTVV.

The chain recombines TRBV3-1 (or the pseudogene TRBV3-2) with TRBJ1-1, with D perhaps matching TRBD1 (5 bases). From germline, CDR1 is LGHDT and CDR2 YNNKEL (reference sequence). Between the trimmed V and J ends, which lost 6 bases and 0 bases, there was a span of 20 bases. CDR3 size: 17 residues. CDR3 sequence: CASSRGILDSLNTEAFF. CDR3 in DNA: TGTGCCAGCAGTCGGGGGATCCTCGACAGCTTGAACACTGAAGCTTTCTTT.

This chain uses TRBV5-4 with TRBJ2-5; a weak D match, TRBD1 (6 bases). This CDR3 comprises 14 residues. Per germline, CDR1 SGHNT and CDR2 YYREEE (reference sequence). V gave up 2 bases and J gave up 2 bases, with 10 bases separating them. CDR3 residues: CASSFGTQQETQYF. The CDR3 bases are TGTGCCAGCAGCTTTGGGACACAGCAAGAGACCCAGTACTTC.

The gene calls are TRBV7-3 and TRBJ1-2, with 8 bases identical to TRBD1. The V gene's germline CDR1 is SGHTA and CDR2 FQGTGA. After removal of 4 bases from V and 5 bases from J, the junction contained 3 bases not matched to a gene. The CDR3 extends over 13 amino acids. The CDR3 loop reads CASSSDRGYGYTF. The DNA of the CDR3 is TGTGCCAGCAGCTCAGACAGGGGTTATGGCTACACCTTC.